This T cell receptor beta chain was profiled in a study of radiation and T cells in renal cell carcinoma. The CDR3 runs to 15 residues. The ends were cut back, 2 bases at V and 7 bases at J, with 16 bases in the middle. The germline V gene encodes CDR1 SGHRS and CDR2 YFSETQ. The protocol was immunoSEQ multiplex PCR, while the TCRdb copy is restricted to in-frame clones and leaves out a portion. Of roughly 160,000 clones listed, 88% are singletons. Sample time point: blood 4 weeks post-SBRT, at nephrectomy. Treatment noted: 15 Gy SBRT to primary tumor, nephrectomy 4 weeks later. Clear cell pathology was present in this patient's renal cell carcinoma.

Sequencing was performed on blood, taken from a patient whose treatment included radiotherapy and nephrectomy. The rearrangement links TRBV5-1 to TRBJ2-4; D may be TRBD1 (6 bases). This sequence was found in a woman aged 45-59 years with renal cell carcinoma. DNA for the CDR3: TGCGCCAGCAGCTTAGGGCACAGGGATATGAACATTCAGTACTTC. Its translation: CASSLGHRDMNIQYF.